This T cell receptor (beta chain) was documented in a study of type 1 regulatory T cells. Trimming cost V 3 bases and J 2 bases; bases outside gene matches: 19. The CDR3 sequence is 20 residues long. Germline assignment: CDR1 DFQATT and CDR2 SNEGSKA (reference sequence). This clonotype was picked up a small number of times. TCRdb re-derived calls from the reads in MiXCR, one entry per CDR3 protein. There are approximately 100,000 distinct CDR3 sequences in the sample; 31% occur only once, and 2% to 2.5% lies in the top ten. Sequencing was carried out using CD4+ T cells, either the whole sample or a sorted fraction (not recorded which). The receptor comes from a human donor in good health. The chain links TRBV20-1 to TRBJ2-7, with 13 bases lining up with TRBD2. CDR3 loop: CSASSLRTSGRTRRTYEQYF. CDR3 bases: TGCAGTGCTAGCTCTCTTCGGACTAGCGGGAGAACAAGAAGAACCTACGAGCAGTACTTC.